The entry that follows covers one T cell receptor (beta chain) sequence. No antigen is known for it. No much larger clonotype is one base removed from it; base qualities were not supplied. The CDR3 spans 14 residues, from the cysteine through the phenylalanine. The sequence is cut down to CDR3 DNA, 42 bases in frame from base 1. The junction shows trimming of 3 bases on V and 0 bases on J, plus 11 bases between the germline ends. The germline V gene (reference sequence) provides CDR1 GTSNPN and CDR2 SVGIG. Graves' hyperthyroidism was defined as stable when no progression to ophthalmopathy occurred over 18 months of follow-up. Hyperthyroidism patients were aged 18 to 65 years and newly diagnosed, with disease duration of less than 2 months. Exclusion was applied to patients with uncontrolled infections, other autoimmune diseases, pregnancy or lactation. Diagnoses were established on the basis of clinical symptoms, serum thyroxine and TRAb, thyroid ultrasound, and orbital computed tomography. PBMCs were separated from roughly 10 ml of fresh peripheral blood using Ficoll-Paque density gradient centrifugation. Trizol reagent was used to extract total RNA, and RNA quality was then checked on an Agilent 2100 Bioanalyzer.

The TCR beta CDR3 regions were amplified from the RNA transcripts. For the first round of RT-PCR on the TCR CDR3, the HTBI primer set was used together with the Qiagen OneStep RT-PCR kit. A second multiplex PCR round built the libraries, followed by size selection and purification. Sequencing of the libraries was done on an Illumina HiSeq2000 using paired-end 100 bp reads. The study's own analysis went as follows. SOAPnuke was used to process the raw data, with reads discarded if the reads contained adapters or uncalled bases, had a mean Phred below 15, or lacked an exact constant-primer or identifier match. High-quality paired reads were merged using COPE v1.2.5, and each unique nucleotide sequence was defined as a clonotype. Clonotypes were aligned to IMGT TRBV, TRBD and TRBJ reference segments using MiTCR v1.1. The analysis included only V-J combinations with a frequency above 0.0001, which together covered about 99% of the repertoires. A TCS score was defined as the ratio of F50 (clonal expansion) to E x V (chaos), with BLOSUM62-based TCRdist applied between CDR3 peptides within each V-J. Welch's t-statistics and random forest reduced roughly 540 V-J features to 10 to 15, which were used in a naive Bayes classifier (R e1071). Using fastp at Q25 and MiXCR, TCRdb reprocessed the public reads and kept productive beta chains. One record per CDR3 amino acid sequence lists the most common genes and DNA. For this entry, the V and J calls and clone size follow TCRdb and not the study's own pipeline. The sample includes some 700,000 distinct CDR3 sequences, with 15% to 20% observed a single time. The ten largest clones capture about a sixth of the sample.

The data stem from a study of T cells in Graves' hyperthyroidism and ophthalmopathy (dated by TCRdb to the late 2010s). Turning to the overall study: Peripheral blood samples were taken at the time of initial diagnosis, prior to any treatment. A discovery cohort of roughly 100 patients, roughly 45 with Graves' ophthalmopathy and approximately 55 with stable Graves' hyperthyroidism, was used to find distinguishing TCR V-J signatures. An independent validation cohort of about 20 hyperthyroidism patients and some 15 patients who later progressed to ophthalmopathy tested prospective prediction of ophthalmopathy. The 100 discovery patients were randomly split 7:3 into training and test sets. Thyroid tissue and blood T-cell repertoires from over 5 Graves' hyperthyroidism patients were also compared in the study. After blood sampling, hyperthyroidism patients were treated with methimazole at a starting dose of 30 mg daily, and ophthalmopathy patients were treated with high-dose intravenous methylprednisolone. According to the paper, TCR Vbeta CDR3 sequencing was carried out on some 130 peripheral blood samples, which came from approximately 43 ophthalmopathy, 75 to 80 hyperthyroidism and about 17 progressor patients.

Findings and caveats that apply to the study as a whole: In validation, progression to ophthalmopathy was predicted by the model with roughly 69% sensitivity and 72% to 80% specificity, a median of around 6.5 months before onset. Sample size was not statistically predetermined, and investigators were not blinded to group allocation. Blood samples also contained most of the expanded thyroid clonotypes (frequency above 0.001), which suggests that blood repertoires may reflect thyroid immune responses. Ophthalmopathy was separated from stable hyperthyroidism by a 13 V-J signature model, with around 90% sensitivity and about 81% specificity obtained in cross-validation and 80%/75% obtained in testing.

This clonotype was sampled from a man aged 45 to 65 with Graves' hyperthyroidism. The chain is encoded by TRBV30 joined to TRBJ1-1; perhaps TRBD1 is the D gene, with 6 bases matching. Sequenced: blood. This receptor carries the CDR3 CAWSLTGLNTEAFF. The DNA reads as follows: TGTGCCTGGAGCCTGACAGGCCTGAACACTGAAGCTTTCTTT.